This T cell receptor beta chain comes out of a study of shared clonotypes between healthy human individuals. Naive CD8 cells lacked CD45RO and underwent positive selection for CCR7, leaving out terminally differentiated effector memory CD45RA+ cells. The data were produced by immunoSEQ multiplex PCR, yet TCRdb's version contains in-frame clones alone and is incomplete. This sample has hundreds of thousands of clones, with 90% to 97% found just once. Concerning this clone: Its specificity is unknown.

Trimming took off 4 bases at V and 7 bases at J, with 17 bases between the two ends. Germline loops: CDR1 SNHLY, CDR2 FYNNEI. The CDR3 length is 15 residues. Study-wide results and limits: Unshared clonotypes carried lower generation probabilities than those common to all four donors.

Sequencing input: naive CD8+ T cells sorted from blood. The V call is TRBV2, the J call TRBJ2-1; a possible D gene is TRBD2 (6 bases). The TCR was taken from a woman between 25 and 40 years old in good health. CDR3 loop: CASSGVDYLLNEQFF. CDR3 bases: TGTGCCAGCAGTGGTGTGGACTACCTCTTAAATGAGCAGTTCTTC.